The 18 T cell receptor beta chains reported below all come from one sample, sequenced in a study of cytomegalovirus exposure and HLA in healthy donors. 13 Jbeta primers and 60 Vbeta primers were used for the PCR. Generated by immunoSEQ multiplex PCR, the TCRdb table keeps only in-frame clones and is missing some. The sample holds around 38,000 clones, around three fifths seen once. The sequenced material came from PBMCs. The receptors originated from a man aged 50 to 59 in good health and CMV-seropositive.

In this sample, this clone turned up many times. The chain is built from TRBV12-5 and TRBJ2-3; 8 nucleotides align to TRBD2. CDR1 and CDR2 from the germline V gene are LGHNT and FRNRAP. Unmatched junction bases numbered 10, after V lost 7 bases and J lost 1 base. The CDR3 has 16 amino acids. DNA of the CDR3: TGTGCTAGTGCCATCGACGGGGGGGCCCGCACAGATACGCAGTATTTT. It specifies CASAIDGGARTDTQYF.

The rearrangement links TRBV7-9 to TRBJ1-4; 8 bases fit TRBD1. Germline assignment: CDR1 SEHNR and CDR2 FQNEAQ (reference sequence). The CDR3 consists of 16 residues. V shed 4 bases and J 4 bases; nucleotides not matched to a gene: 8. The CDR3, as DNA: TGTGCCAGCAGCTCCGGGACAGGTGGGCATAATGAAAAACTGTTTTTT. Protein: CASSSGTGGHNEKLFF.

This chain joins TRBV30 and TRBJ1-6, with unresolved D. The CDR3 is 11 residues long. Germline loops: CDR1 GTSNPN, CDR2 SVGIG (reference sequence). V lost 4 bases to trimming and J lost 5 bases, with 3 bases between them. The chain's CDR3 is CAWNNNSPLHF. The CDR3 coding sequence is TGTGCCTGGAATAATAATTCACCCCTCCACTTT.

A few counts support this clone. V usage is TRBV7-9 and J usage is TRBJ2-7, with TRBD1 identical over 7 bases. The CDR3 length is 14 residues. CDR1 SEHNR and CDR2 FQNEAQ come from the germline V gene (reference sequence). V was clipped by 3 bases and J by 13 bases; unmatched bases: 15. The CDR3 DNA reads TGTGCCAGCAGCTTGGCTTCCACAGGGGCGGAGGAATACTTC. Encoded protein: CASSLASTGAEEYF.

The chain links TRBV5-1 to TRBJ2-7; 7 bases fit TRBD1. This CDR3 spans 14 amino acids. The ends lost 2 bases at V and 4 bases at J; junction bases unmatched: 6. Germline V gives CDR1 SGHRS, CDR2 YFSETQ. The CDR3 nucleotides read TGCGCCAGCAGCTTCCGGGACAGCCCATACGAGCAGTACTTC. Its protein is CASSFRDSPYEQYF.

The CDR3 is CASTLRLAGGETQYF. DNA of the CDR3: TGTGCCAGCACCTTACGCCTAGCGGGCGGAGAGACCCAGTACTTC. The chain couples TRBV6-6 to TRBJ2-5; TRBD2 matches at 8 bases. Germline V gene sequence: CDR1 MNHNY, CDR2 SVGAGI (reference sequence). V shed 7 bases and J 4 bases; nucleotides not matched to a gene: 11. CDR3 length: 15 residues.

This chain links TRBV4-2 with TRBJ2-1; the match to TRBD2 covers 11 bases. Germline lookup yields CDR1 LGHNA and CDR2 YNFKEQ. This CDR3 contains 15 residues. V was clipped by 1 base and J by 7 bases; unmatched bases: 3. CDR3 sequence reads: CASSQVAGGVNEQFF. Here the CDR3 DNA reads TGTGCCAGCAGCCAAGTAGCGGGGGGGGTAAATGAGCAGTTCTTC.

This clone was recorded only once. V and J are TRBV7-6 and TRBJ1-6, with a tentative D call TRBD1 (6 bases). The CDR3 contains 14 residues. V lost 4 bases and J lost 11, with 15 bases in between. The germline V gene encodes CDR1 SGHVS and CDR2 FNYEAQ. CDR3 DNA sequence: TGTGCCAGCAGCTACGAACAGGGAGTAGCACCCCTCCACTTT. This gives the protein CASSYEQGVAPLHF.

This clone occurred a few times. V gene TRBV4-3 combines with J gene TRBJ1-1; D uncertain. This CDR3 is built from 14 residues. Trimming shortened V by 2 bases and J by 1 base, and 8 bases separated the two germline ends. Looked up from germline, CDR1 is LGHNA and CDR2 is YSLEER. Here the CDR3 reads CASSQRTPNTEAFF. Written as DNA, the CDR3 is TGCGCCAGCAGCCAACGAACACCGAACACTGAAGCTTTCTTT.

This clone was recorded once. This sequence joins TRBV9 and TRBJ2-7; 9 bases agree with TRBD1. Germline CDR1 and CDR2: SGDLS and YYNGEE. V lost 3 bases, J lost 7 bases, and 8 bases stayed unmatched. This CDR3 has 14 amino acids. The chain's CDR3 is CASSADRGSGEQYF. CDR3 in DNA: TGTGCCAGCAGCGCCGACAGGGGGTCTGGGGAGCAGTACTTC. The complete variable domain, with remaining parts taken from reference TRBV9 and TRBJ2-7, reads DSGVTQTPKHLITATGQRVTLRCSPRSGDLSVYWYQQSLDQGLQFLIQYYNGEERAKGNILERFSAQQFPDLHSELNLSSLELGDSALYFCASSADRGSGEQYFGPGTRLTVT.

This clone was recorded a few times. The chain carries TRBV7-9 and TRBJ1-4, with D possibly being TRBD1 (6 bases). V was clipped by 5 bases and J by 7 bases, with 20 bases between them. The germline gives CDR1 SEHNR, CDR2 FQNEAQ (reference sequence). The CDR3 runs to 16 residues. CDR3 DNA sequence: TGTGCCAGCAGCCCCGGGGACAATGGGGCTTTTGAAAAACTGTTTTTT. Its translation: CASSPGDNGAFEKLFF.

The chain links TRBV30 to TRBJ1-1; D ambiguous. V was pared by 3 bases and J by 5 bases, with 13 bases between. Germline V gene sequence: CDR1 GTSNPN, CDR2 SVGIG (reference sequence). CDR3 length: 13 amino acids. For the CDR3, the DNA is TGTGCCTGGAGCCCATCCAGGTCTACTGAAGCTTTCTTT. Translating gives CAWSPSRSTEAFF. The full variable domain, its missing parts supplied by reference TRBV30 and TRBJ1-1, is SQTIHQWPATLVQPVGSPLSLECTVEGTSNPNLYWYRQAAGRGLQLLFYSVGIGQISSEVPQNLSASRPQDRQFILSSKKLLLSDSGFYLCAWSPSRSTEAFFGQGTRLTVV.

This clone was observed a handful of times. CDR3 in DNA: TGTGCCAGCAGTTTGCGGGACGGCCTCTATGGCTACACCTTC. It codes for CASSLRDGLYGYTF. The V gene is TRBV28, the J gene TRBJ1-2, with D possibly being TRBD1 (5 bases). This CDR3 spans 14 amino acids. Trimming left V 3 bases short and J 4 bases short, with 12 bases between. CDR1 and CDR2 from the germline V gene are MDHEN and SYDVKM.

With respect to this clone: This sample also contains other DNA sequences that code for the same CDR3. This chain uses TRBV6-1 with TRBJ1-4, with TRBD1 matching over 12 bases. Germline V lookup: CDR1 MNHNS, CDR2 SASEGT. The CDR3 contains 15 residues. V gave up 2 bases and J gave up 14 bases; unmatched junction bases: 9. Here the CDR3 DNA reads TGTGCCAGCAGTGAATCGGGACAGGGGGCCTATAACCTGTTTTTT. Protein sequence: CASSESGQGAYNLFF.

This chain joins TRBV28 and TRBJ1-6; D is unclear. Trimming took 5 bases from V and 5 from J, leaving 10 bases between them. The CDR3 totals 14 residues. Germline assignment: CDR1 MDHEN and CDR2 SYDVKM. CDR3 residues: CASSQNGNNSPLHF. The CDR3 DNA reads TGTGCCAGCAGTCAAAACGGGAATAATTCACCCCTCCACTTT.

The chain combines TRBV25-1 with TRBJ1-1, with a weak D call TRBD1 (5 bases). The CDR3 is made up of 12 amino acids. Trimming left V 4 bases short and J 3 bases short, with 6 bases between. Germline lookup yields CDR1 MGHDK and CDR2 SYGVNS. The CDR3, as DNA: TGTGCCAGCAGTGCAGGGTACACTGAAGCTTTCTTT. Translation: CASSAGYTEAFF.

This rearrangement joins TRBV5-1 to TRBJ2-5; a weak D match, TRBD1 (6 bases). Germline CDR1 is SGHRS and CDR2 is YFSETQ. CDR3 length: 14 residues. V gave up 5 bases and J gave up 3 bases, with 14 bases separating them. The CDR3 loop is CASSSNRAKETQYF. The CDR3 bases are TGCGCCAGCAGTTCCAACAGGGCCAAAGAGACCCAGTACTTC.

This rearrangement joins TRBV7-8 to TRBJ1-1, with 11 bases identical to TRBD1. The junction had 5 bases not matched to a gene; V was cut back by 4 bases and J by 4 bases. Germline CDR1 is SGHVS and CDR2 is FQNEAQ. The CDR3 is 15 residues long. CDR3 coding DNA: TGTGCCAGCAGCTGGACAGGGGGCCTGAGCACTGAAGCTTTCTTT. It is translated as CASSWTGGLSTEAFF.